The entry below gives a single T cell receptor beta chain sequence along with its context. Original handling: Cell counts per sample came from amplifying reference gene primers. The assay was immunoSEQ multiplex PCR, and TCRdb's table has in-frame clones only and misses some. V, J and clone size were drawn from that table, and D and trimming were deduced from the DNA. The table shows 150,000 or so clones, with approximately 81% occurring only once. Germline V lookup: CDR1 SEHNR, CDR2 FQNEAQ (reference sequence). This CDR3 has 15 residues. The V segment lost 6 bases and the J segment 2 bases; nucleotides outside the gene matches: 8. During active infection, Seattle patients enrolled and were then monitored through disease. This sample is drawn from a study of blood T cell repertoires in COVID-19. The overall study: Nucleic acid was either cDNA or gDNA, and it came from T cells, B-cell-depleted T cells, or PBMCs.

The receptor was derived from a woman aged 50 to 60 with COVID-19, enrolled during active disease. V is TRBV7-9 and J is TRBJ2-7; 9 nucleotides match TRBD1. The specimen sequenced was peripheral blood. The CDR3 loop reads CASSQSGTGTYEQYF. The CDR3 region has the DNA TGTGCCAGCAGTCAATCCGGGACAGGGACCTACGAGCAGTACTTC.